This T cell receptor beta chain was identified in a study of blood T cell repertoires in COVID-19. At the level of the study: Some COVID-19 samples were acute and others convalescent; all came from the United States, Italy and Spain. PBMCs, B-cell-depleted T cells, or T cells were the source of the cDNA or gDNA that made up the material.

Per the original methods: For nucleated cells, counts were estimated from reference gene primer amplification. The assay was immunoSEQ multiplex PCR, and TCRdb's table has in-frame clones only and misses some. The V and J calls and clone size come from that table; D and trimming were worked out from the DNA. The sample yields 200,000 to 250,000 clones, about 88% seen once. This CDR3 contains 13 residues. V was pared by 3 bases and J by 6 bases, with 11 bases between. The Seattle patients, enrolled during active infection, were followed longitudinally. The receptor comes from a man between 50 and 59 years old with COVID-19, enrolled during active disease. The chain employs TRBV12-3 or TRBV12-4 and TRBJ1-2, with D tentatively TRBD1 (5 bases). Sequenced sample: peripheral blood. The CDR3 protein is CASSFVREHGYTF. The CDR3 DNA reads TGTGCCAGCAGTTTCGTCAGGGAACATGGCTACACCTTC.